A selection of T cell receptor beta chains follows, all from one sample in a study of shared clonotypes between healthy human individuals. Sequenced by immunoSEQ multiplex PCR; TCRdb stores in-frame clones only, minus some. The data show some 690,000 clones, with about 90% seen just once and about 34% held by the top ten. The sequencing input was memory CD8+ T cells from PBMCs. The receptors derive from a young man in good health. Some clones in this sample may be carry-over from other donors' samples. CDR3s include the opening cysteine and the closing phenylalanine or tryptophan. D genes are given only for firm matches. Expanded clones get a size class; other rows say once, few or many, or leave the size out.

D gene: NA
J gene: TRBJ1-1
clone size: NA
V gene: TRBV28
CDR3 protein: CASGRGWKTEAFF
CDR3 DNA: TGTGCCAGCGGGAGGGGATGGAAAACTGAAGCTTTCTTT

D gene: NA
J gene: TRBJ2-7
clone size: NA
V gene: TRBV7-9
CDR3 protein: CASSSGGPGEQYF
CDR3 DNA: TGTGCCAGCAGCTCCGGAGGGCCCGGAGAGCAGTACTTC

D gene: TRBD1
J gene: TRBJ2-7
clone size: NA
V gene: TRBV6-6
CDR3 protein: CASTGQGADSYEQYF
CDR3 DNA: TGTGCCAGCACAGGTCAGGGGGCCGACTCCTACGAGCAGTACTTC

D gene: NA
J gene: TRBJ2-1
clone size: NA
V gene: TRBV11-2
CDR3 protein: CASSLGGRRSYNEQFF
CDR3 DNA: TGTGCCAGCAGCTTAGGGGGGCGCAGGTCCTACAATGAGCAGTTCTTC

D gene: NA
J gene: TRBJ2-7
clone size: once
V gene: TRBV5-1
CDR3 protein: CTSSLVSSYEQYF
CDR3 DNA: TGCACCAGCAGCTTAGTGAGTTCCTACGAGCAGTACTTC

D gene: NA
J gene: TRBJ2-4
clone size: NA
V gene: TRBV15
CDR3 protein: CATSRGGRTPNIQYF
CDR3 DNA: TGTGCCACCAGCAGAGGTGGGCGTACACCAAACATTCAGTACTTC

D gene: TRBD1
J gene: TRBJ1-2
clone size: few
V gene: TRBV25-1
CDR3 protein: CASSDRTGTKFYGYTF
CDR3 DNA: TGTGCCAGCAGTGACCGGACAGGGACAAAATTCTATGGCTACACCTTC

D gene: TRBD1
J gene: TRBJ2-1
clone size: NA
V gene: TRBV7-8
CDR3 protein: CASSLARRDRIKQQFF
CDR3 DNA: TGTGCCAGCAGCTTAGCCCGAAGGGACAGAATTAAGCAGCAGTTCTTC

D gene: TRBD2
J gene: TRBJ2-1
clone size: NA
V gene: TRBV4-3
CDR3 protein: CASSQLTGLAINEQFF
CDR3 DNA: TGCGCCAGCAGCCAGTTGACAGGACTAGCGATCAATGAGCAGTTCTTC

D gene: NA
J gene: TRBJ2-5
clone size: NA
V gene: TRBV23-1
CDR3 protein: CASSHLQGQETQYF
CDR3 DNA: TGCGCCAGCAGTCATCTTCAGGGGCAGGAGACCCAGTACTTC

D gene: NA
J gene: TRBJ2-1
clone size: NA
V gene: TRBV7-9
CDR3 protein: CATLRGGGFYEQFF
CDR3 DNA: TGTGCCACCCTGCGAGGGGGAGGCTTCTATGAGCAGTTCTTC

D gene: NA
J gene: TRBJ2-5
clone size: NA
V gene: TRBV7-9
CDR3 protein: CASSLARTAKEQYF
CDR3 DNA: TGTGCCAGCAGCTTAGCGAGGACAGCCAAGGAGCAGTACTTC

D gene: TRBD1
J gene: TRBJ2-7
clone size: NA
V gene: TRBV7-9
CDR3 protein: CAASEDRGREQYF
CDR3 DNA: TGTGCCGCGTCCGAGGACAGGGGAAGGGAGCAGTACTTC

D gene: NA
J gene: TRBJ1-2
clone size: few
V gene: TRBV7-6
CDR3 protein: CASSPPGGLSYGYTF
CDR3 DNA: TGTGCCAGCAGCCCCCCCGGGGGACTGAGCTATGGCTACACCTTC

D gene: TRBD1
J gene: TRBJ2-7
clone size: NA
V gene: TRBV6-1
CDR3 protein: CASSLRGQGYEQYF
CDR3 DNA: TGTGCCAGCAGTCTCCGGGGACAGGGCTACGAGCAGTACTTC

D gene: TRBD2
J gene: TRBJ2-3
clone size: once
V gene: TRBV15
CDR3 protein: CATSRTSGGTDTQYF
CDR3 DNA: TGTGCCACCAGCAGGACTAGCGGCGGCACAGATACGCAGTATTTT

D gene: TRBD2
J gene: TRBJ2-3
clone size: NA
V gene: TRBV27
CDR3 protein: CASSLLAFRGGTDTQYF
CDR3 DNA: TGTGCCAGCAGTTTACTAGCTTTTCGGGGGGGTACAGATACGCAGTATTTT

D gene: TRBD1
J gene: TRBJ2-2
clone size: once
V gene: TRBV5-1
CDR3 protein: CASSLRTGGVGELFF
CDR3 DNA: TGCGCCAGCAGCCTCAGGACAGGGGGCGTCGGGGAGCTGTTTTTT

D gene: TRBD1
J gene: TRBJ1-5
clone size: NA
V gene: TRBV19
CDR3 protein: CASSMTGNQPQHF
CDR3 DNA: TGTGCCAGTAGTATGACAGGGAATCAGCCCCAGCATTTT

D gene: NA
J gene: TRBJ2-1
clone size: NA
V gene: TRBV19
CDR3 protein: CASSIVGRFEQFF
CDR3 DNA: TGTGCCAGTAGTATAGTCGGTAGGTTTGAGCAGTTCTTC